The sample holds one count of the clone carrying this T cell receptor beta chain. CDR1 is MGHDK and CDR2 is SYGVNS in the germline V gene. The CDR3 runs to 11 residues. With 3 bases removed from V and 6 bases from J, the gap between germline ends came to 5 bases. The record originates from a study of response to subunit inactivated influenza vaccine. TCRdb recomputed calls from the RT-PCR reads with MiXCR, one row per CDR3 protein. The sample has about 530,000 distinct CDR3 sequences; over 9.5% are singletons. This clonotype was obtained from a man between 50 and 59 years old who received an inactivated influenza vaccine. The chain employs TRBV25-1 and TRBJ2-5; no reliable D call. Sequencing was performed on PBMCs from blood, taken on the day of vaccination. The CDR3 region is CASSDIKTQYF. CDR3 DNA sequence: TGTGCCAGCAGTGACATAAAGACCCAGTACTTC.